Presented here are 6 T cell receptor beta chains from one specimen sequenced in a study of PD-1 blockade in classical Hodgkin lymphoma. There was relapse after autologous stem cell transplantation in every patient, and there was variation in brentuximab vedotin exposure. The table came from immunoSEQ multiplex PCR; TCRdb's copy has only in-frame clones and leaves some out. The table records about 100,000 clones, approximately 90% of them present only once. Here the sequenced sample was peripheral blood mononuclear cells (PBMCs), taken before the second cycle of nivolumab. The receptors were sampled from a human donor with classical Hodgkin lymphoma.

The DNA of the CDR3 is TGTGCCAGCAGCTTAGCCCCTAGCGGGTCGACCTACAATGAGCAGTTCTTC. Protein: CASSLAPSGSTYNEQFF. The V gene is TRBV7-8, the J gene TRBJ2-1; 8 nucleotides line up with TRBD2. There are 17 residues in the CDR3. Per germline, CDR1 SGHVS and CDR2 FQNEAQ. V was pared by 0 bases and J by 2 bases, with 6 bases of the junction left unmatched.

The chain recombines TRBV5-1 with TRBJ2-7; tentative D call: TRBD2 (6 bases). The CDR3 runs 14 residues. Germline V gene sequence: CDR1 SGHRS, CDR2 YFSETQ. The V gene lost 4 bases and the J gene lost 0 bases, with 11 bases spanning the gap. The CDR3 nucleotides are TGCGCCAGCAGCGGGACTCCGAGCTCCTACGAGCAGTACTTC. It specifies CASSGTPSSYEQYF.

The chain links TRBV12-5 to TRBJ2-1; D gene ambiguous. Trimming left V 6 bases short and J 2 bases short, with 8 bases between. CDR3 size: 13 residues. The germline V gene encodes CDR1 LGHNT and CDR2 FRNRAP. CDR3 DNA sequence: TGTGCTAGTGGCCGAGTCCCCTACAATGAGCAGTTCTTC. The encoded protein is CASGRVPYNEQFF.

V usage is TRBV30 and J usage is TRBJ1-1; D uncertain. Germline V gene sequence: CDR1 GTSNPN, CDR2 SVGIG (reference sequence). The CDR3 has 15 amino acids. V lost 0 bases and J lost 2, with 13 bases in between. The CDR3 spells CAWSVWAVTNTEAFF. The CDR3 coding sequence is TGTGCCTGGAGTGTCTGGGCAGTAACTAACACTGAAGCTTTCTTT.

The V and J genes are TRBV30 and TRBJ1-2; D may be TRBD1 (6 bases). Germline CDR1 reads GTSNPN; CDR2 reads SVGIG (reference sequence). The CDR3 runs to 12 residues. The V gene lost 0 bases and the J gene lost 12 bases, with 14 bases spanning the gap. The chain's CDR3 is CAWSVFLGGDTF. CDR3 sequence (DNA): TGTGCCTGGAGTGTCTTCTTAGGGGGAGACACCTTC.

The chain links TRBV21-1 to TRBJ1-1. TRBV21-1 is a listed pseudogene. There are 11 residues in the CDR3. The CDR3: CASTRDTEAFF. In DNA form, the CDR3 reads TGTGCCAGCACCCGGGACACTGAAGCTTTCTTT.